The clone carrying this TCR beta chain showed up just a few times. What it recognizes is unknown. There were TCR beta CDR3 regions amplified from RNA transcripts. An initial round of RT-PCR targeting the TCR CDR3 relied on the HTBI primer set. A single record per CDR3 protein comes from TCRdb applying MiXCR to the multiplex PCR reads. The data hold around 500,000 distinct CDR3 sequences, with 15% to 20% observed a single time. This entry belongs to a study of T cells in Graves' hyperthyroidism and ophthalmopathy. Overall study: Peripheral blood was acquired at first diagnosis, ahead of any therapy whatsoever.

Active moderate-to-severe ophthalmopathy, Clinical Activity Score at least 3, NOSPECS at least 4, under 3 months' duration. General study points: In the blood, most expanded thyroid clonotypes above 0.001 appeared as well.

This CDR3 contains 10 residues. The germline V gene encodes CDR1 LNHDA and CDR2 SQIVND (reference sequence). Trimming pared 9 bases from V and 7 bases from J, leaving 6 bases between. Sequences were obtained from blood. The chain combines TRBV19 with TRBJ2-2, with D tentatively TRBD2 (5 bases). The TCR comes from a woman in her 30s with Graves' ophthalmopathy. The CDR3 DNA reads TGTGCCAGCGGGGTCGGGGAGCTGTTTTTT. Translation: CASGVGELFF.